The entry below describes one TCR beta chain. Its antigen is unidentified. At one of its ends the junction is not consistent with the germline gene, which may arise from a read error. CDR3 length: 15 residues. Per germline, CDR1 LNHDA and CDR2 SQIVND (reference sequence). The data originate from a study of T cell repertoires in cytomegalovirus infection. Looking at the study overall: Through public TCR beta signatures, both CMV infection and matching HLA type were indicated. Whole-study findings and limits: Carriers of CMV and the relevant HLA type were discriminated by public TCR beta frequency. HLA-C-restricted CMV clonotypes gave the most frequent clonotype in two of eight donors.

TCRdb processed the reads anew with MiXCR; each CDR3 protein has one entry. Seen here are about 740,000 distinct CDR3 sequences, 35% observed once, and the top ten hold 2.5% to 3.5%. Material: PBMCs. The rearrangement joins TRBV19 to TRBJ2-6, with TRBD2 identical over 8 bases. The source of this sequence is a human donor in good health (CMV status not recorded). Some clones in this sample may be carry-over from other donors' samples. The CDR3 region has the DNA TGTGCCAGTAGGGGCGGGGGGACTGGGGCCAACGTCCTGAATTTC. This gives the protein CASRGGGTGANVLNF.